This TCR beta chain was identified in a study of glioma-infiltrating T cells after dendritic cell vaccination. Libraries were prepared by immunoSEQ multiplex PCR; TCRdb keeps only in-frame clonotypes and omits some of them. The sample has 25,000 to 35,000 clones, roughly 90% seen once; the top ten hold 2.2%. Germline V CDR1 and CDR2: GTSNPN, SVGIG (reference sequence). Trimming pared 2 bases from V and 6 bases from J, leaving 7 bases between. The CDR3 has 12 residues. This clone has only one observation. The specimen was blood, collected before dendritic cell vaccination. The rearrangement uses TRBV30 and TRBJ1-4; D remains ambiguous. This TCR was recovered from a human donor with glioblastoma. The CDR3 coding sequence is TGTGCCTGGAGTCAGTTGTATGAAAAACTGTTTTTT. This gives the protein CAWSQLYEKLFF.